Given below is one T cell receptor beta chain in context. Its target is unknown. This sample was taken from a study of vaccination effects on CD4 cells after COVID-19. At the level of the study: Everyone in the study got two shots of either the BNT162b2 or mRNA-1273 vaccine. General observations from the study: Only 1 of 255 vaccine-induced clones from healthy vaccinees cross-reacted with common cold coronaviruses.

Assay: immunoSEQ multiplex PCR; the TCRdb copy retains only in-frame clones and omits some. The data show tens of thousands of clones, with 70% to 80% seen just once and around 2.8% held by the top ten. Within the ViraFEST assay, antigen-specific CD4+ T cells underwent expansion with viral peptide pools prior to sequencing. Following culture for under 12 days, CD4+ T cells were isolated. Nobody among the vaccine recipients had prior SARS-CoV-2 infection (nucleocapsid antibodies were negative). Wells containing over 1.5 million PBMC each were cultured with about 9 IU/ml IL-2 and 8 to 10 ug/ml peptides. The source of this sequence is a human donor who received a COVID-19 vaccine. The sequencing used CD4+ T cells from PBMCs cultured with HCoV-NL63 spike peptides, collected before COVID-19 vaccination.

The CDR3, as DNA: TGTGCCATCCGACCCGGGGGCAGGGAGACCCAGTACTTC. Translating gives CAIRPGGRETQYF. This chain links TRBV6-5 with TRBJ2-5, with D tentatively TRBD1 or TRBD2 (6 bases each). This CDR3 is 13 amino acids long. CDR1 and CDR2 (germline): MNHEY, SVGAGI. V was pared by 10 bases and J by 5 bases, with 17 bases between.